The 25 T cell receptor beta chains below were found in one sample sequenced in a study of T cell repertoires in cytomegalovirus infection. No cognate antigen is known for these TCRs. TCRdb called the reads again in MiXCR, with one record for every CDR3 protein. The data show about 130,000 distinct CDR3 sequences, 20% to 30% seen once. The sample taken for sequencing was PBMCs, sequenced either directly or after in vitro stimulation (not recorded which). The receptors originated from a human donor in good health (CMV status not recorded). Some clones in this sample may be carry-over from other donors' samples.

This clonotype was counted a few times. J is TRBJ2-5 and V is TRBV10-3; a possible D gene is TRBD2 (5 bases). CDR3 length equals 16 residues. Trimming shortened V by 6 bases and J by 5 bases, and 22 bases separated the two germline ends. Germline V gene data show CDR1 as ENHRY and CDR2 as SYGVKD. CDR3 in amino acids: CAISAGETAVGETQYF. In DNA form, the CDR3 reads TGTGCCATCAGCGCTGGGGAGACCGCGGTGGGTGAGACCCAGTACTTC.

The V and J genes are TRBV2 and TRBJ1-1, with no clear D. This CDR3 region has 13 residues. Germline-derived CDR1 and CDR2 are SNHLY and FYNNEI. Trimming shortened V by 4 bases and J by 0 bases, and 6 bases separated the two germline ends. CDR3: CASSGTVNTEAFF. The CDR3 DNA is TGTGCCAGCAGTGGGACGGTGAACACTGAAGCTTTCTTT.

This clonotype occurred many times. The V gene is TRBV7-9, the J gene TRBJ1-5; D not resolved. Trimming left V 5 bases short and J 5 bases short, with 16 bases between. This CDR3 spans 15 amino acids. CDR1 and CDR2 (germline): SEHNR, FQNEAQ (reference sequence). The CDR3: CASSQHGVGDQPQHF. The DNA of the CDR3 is TGTGCCAGCAGCCAGCACGGGGTTGGGGATCAGCCCCAGCATTTT.

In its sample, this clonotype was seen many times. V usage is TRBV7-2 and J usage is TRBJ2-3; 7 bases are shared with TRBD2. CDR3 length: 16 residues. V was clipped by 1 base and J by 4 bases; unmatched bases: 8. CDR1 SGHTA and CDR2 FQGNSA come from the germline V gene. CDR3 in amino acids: CASSLGPGRRADTQYF. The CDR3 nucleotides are TGTGCCAGCAGCTTAGGCCCCGGGAGGAGGGCAGATACGCAGTATTTT.

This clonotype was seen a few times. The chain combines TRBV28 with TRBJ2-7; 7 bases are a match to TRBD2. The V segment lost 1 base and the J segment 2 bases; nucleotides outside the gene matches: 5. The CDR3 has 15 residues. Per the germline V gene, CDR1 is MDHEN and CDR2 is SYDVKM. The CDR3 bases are TGTGCCAGCAGTTTATTCTCCGGGGGGACCTACGAGCAGTACTTC. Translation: CASSLFSGGTYEQYF.

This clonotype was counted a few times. The CDR3 is CASSPGRPGNTIYF. As DNA, the CDR3 is TGTGCCAGCAGTCCCGGGAGGCCTGGAAACACCATATATTTT. The rearrangement uses TRBV7-2 and TRBJ1-3; D is undetermined. V lost 6 bases, J lost 2 bases, and 11 bases lay in between. Germline values: CDR1 SGHTA, CDR2 FQGNSA. The CDR3 extends over 14 amino acids.

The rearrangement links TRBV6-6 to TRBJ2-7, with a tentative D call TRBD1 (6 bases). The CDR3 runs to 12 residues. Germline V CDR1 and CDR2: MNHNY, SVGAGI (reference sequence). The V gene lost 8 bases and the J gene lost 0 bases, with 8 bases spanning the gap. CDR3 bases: TGTGCCAGCGGGGACATCTCCTACGAGCAGTACGTC. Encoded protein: CASGDISYEQYV.

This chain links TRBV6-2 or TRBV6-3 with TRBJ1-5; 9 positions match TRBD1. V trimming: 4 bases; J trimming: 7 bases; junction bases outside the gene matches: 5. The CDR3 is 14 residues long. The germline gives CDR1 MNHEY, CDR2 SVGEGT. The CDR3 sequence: CASSFRDREQPQHF. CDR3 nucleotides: TGTGCCAGCAGTTTCCGGGACAGGGAGCAGCCCCAGCATTTT.

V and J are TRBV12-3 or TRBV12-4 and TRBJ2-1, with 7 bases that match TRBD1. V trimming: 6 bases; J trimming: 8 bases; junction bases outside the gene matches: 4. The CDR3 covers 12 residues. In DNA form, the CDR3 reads TGTGCCAGCAGCACAGACAGGGATGAGCAGTTCTTC. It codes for CASSTDRDEQFF.

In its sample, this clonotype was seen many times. The CDR3 nucleotides read TGTGCCAGCAGTTTTGGGGACTTGAGGTACAATGAGCAGTTCTTC. It yields the protein CASSFGDLRYNEQFF. The chain uses TRBV12-3 or TRBV12-4 and TRBJ2-1; D is perhaps TRBD2 (6 bases). Trimming cost V 3 bases and J 4 bases, with 13 bases left between them. The CDR3 extends over 15 amino acids.

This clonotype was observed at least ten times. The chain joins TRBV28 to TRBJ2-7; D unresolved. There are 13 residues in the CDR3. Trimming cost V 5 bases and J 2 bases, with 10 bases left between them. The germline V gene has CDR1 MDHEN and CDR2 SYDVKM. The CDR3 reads CASSRLSPYEQYF. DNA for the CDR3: TGTGCCAGCAGTCGATTATCCCCCTACGAGCAGTACTTC.

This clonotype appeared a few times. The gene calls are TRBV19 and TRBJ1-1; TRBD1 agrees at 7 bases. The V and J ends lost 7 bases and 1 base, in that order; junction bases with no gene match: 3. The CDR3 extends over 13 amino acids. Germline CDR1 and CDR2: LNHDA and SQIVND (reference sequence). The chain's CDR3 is CASTNRGNTEAFF. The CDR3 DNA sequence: TGTGCCAGTACCAACAGGGGGAACACTGAAGCTTTCTTT.

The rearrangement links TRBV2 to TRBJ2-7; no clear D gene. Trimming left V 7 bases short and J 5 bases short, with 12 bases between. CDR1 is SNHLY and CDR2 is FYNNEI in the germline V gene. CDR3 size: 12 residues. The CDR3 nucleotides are TGTGCCAGCACTACCGACCGGCACGAGCAGTACGTC. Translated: CASTTDRHEQYV.

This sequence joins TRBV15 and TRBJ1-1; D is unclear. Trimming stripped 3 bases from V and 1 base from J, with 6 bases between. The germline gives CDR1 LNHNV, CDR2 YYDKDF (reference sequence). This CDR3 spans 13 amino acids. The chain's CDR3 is CATSSTGNTEAFF. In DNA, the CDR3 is TGTGCCACCAGCAGCACGGGGAACACTGAAGCTTTCTTT.

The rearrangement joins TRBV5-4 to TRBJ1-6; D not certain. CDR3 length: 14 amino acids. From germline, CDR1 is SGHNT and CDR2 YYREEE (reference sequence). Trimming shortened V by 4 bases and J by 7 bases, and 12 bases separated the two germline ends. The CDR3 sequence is CASSQDFTNSPLHF. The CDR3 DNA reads TGTGCCAGCAGCCAGGACTTCACCAATTCACCCCTCCACTTT.

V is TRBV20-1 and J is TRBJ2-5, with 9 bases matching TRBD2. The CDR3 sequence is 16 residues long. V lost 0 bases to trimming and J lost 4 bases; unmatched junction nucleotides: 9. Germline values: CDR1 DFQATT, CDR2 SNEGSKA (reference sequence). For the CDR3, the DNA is TGCAGTGCTAGAGATCTTCTTAGCGGGAGCGTAGAGACCCAGTACTTC. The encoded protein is CSARDLLSGSVETQYF.

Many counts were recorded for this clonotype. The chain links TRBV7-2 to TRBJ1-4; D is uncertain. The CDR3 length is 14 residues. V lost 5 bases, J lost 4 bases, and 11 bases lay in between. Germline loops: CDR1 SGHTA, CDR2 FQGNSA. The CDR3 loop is CASSPGLNNEKLFF. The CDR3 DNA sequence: TGTGCCAGCAGCCCCGGACTTAATAATGAAAAACTGTTTTTT. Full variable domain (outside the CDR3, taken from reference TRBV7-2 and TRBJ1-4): GAGVSQSPSNKVTEKGKDVELRCDPISGHTALYWYRQSLGQGLEFLIYFQGNSAPDKSGLPSDRFSAERTGGSVSTLTIQRTQQEDSAVYLCASSPGLNNEKLFFGSGTQLSVL.

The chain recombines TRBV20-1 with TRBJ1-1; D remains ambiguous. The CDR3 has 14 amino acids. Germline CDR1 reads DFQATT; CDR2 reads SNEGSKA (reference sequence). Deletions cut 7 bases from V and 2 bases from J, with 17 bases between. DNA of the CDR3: TGCAGTGTCACGCGTCGGGGATACAACACTGAAGCTTTCTTT. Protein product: CSVTRRGYNTEAFF.

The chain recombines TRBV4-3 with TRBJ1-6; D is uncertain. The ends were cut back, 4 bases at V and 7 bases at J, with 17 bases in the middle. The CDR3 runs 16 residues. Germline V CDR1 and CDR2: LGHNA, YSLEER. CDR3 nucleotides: TGCGCCAGCAGCCCAGAACGGATTACGCGGAATTCACCCCTCCACTTT. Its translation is CASSPERITRNSPLHF.

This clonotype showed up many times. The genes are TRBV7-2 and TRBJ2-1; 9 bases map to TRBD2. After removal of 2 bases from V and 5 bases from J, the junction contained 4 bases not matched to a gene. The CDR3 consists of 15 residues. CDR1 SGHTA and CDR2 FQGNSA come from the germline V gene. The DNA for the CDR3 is TGTGCCAGCAGCTTAAAGGCGGGAGGGAACAATGAGCAGTTCTTC. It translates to CASSLKAGGNNEQFF.

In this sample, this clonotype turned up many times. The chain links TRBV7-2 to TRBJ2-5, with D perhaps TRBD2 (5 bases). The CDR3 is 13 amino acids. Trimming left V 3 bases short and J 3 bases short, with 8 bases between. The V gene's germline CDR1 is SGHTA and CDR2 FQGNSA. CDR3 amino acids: CASSLQREETQYF. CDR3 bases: TGTGCCAGCAGCTTGCAGAGGGAAGAGACCCAGTACTTC.

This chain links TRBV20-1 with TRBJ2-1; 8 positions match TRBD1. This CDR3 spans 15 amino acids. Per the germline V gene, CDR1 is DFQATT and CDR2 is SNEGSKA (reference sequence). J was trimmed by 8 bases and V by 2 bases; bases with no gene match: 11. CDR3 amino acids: CSARQGALARDEQFF. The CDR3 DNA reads TGCAGTGCTAGACAGGGGGCCTTAGCAAGGGATGAGCAGTTCTTC.

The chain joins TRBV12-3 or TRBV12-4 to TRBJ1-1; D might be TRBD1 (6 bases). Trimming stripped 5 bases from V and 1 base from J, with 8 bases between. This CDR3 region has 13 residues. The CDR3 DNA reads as TGTGCCAGCAGTGGACAGCAGAACACTGAAGCTTTCTTT. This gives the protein CASSGQQNTEAFF.

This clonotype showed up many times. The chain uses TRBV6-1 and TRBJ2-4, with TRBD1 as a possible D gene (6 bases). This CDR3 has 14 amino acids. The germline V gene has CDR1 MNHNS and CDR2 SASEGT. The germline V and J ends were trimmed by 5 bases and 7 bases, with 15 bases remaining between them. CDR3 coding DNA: TGTGCCAGCAGTTGGGACACCTCAGGGAACATTCAGTACTTC. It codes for CASSWDTSGNIQYF.

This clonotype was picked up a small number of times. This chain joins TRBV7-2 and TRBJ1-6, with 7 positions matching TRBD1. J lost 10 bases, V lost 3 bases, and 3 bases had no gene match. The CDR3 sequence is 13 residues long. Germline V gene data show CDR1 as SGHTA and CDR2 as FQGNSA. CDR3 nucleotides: TGTGCCAGCAGCTTGGACAGGTTCTCACCCCTCCACTTT. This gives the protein CASSLDRFSPLHF.